This T cell receptor (beta chain) was sequenced for a study of blood T cell repertoires in COVID-19. Study information: Both acute and convalescent COVID-19 samples were obtained from the United States, Italy and Spain. From T cells, B-cell-depleted T cells, or PBMCs came the material, which was cDNA or gDNA.

Original data processing: It was from reference gene primer amplification that nucleated cell counts were estimated. Profiling relied on immunoSEQ multiplex PCR, and the TCRdb table lists in-frame clones only, not all of them. V, J and clone size are those of that table, while D and trimming were read from the DNA. There are some 200,000 clones in the sample; around 82% occur only once, and 12% lies in the top ten. The CDR3 consists of 15 residues. Germline lookup yields CDR1 WSHSY and CDR2 SAAADI. V lost 8 bases, J lost 0 bases, and 15 bases lay in between. The TCR was taken from a woman in her thirties or forties with acute or convalescent COVID-19. What was sequenced was peripheral blood. The chain combines TRBV10-2 with TRBJ2-3, with a weak D call TRBD2 (5 bases). The CDR3 DNA reads as TGCGCCAGCGGAGGCACAAGACGAAGCACAGATACGCAGTATTTT. Its translation is CASGGTRRSTDTQYF.